These 13 T cell receptor beta chains came from one sample sequenced in a study of T cell clonality in common variable immunodeficiency. The study, taken as a whole, reports: In common variable immunodeficiency, TCR beta chains reportedly carried fewer deletions and N-nucleotide insertions.

The antigens for these receptors are not known. Sequencing used immunoSEQ multiplex PCR; TCRdb keeps in-frame clones, though not all of them. Recorded here are 25,000 to 30,000 clones, none singletons. Sequenced: peripheral blood mononuclear cells. The receptors stem from a human donor with common variable immunodeficiency.

The sample holds many counts of this clone. The read terminates 3 residues ahead of where the CDR3 ends, so the germline J gene completes it. The chain joins TRBV18 to TRBJ2-7, with 9 positions matching TRBD1. V trimming: 3 bases; J trimming: 6 bases; junction bases outside the gene matches: 18. The CDR3 spans 18 residues. CDR1 is KGHSH, CDR2 LQKENI, per germline. The CDR3 reads CASSPTATGTGSLGEQYF. The part of the CDR3 DNA that was read is TGTGCCAGCTCACCGACAGCGACCGGGACAGGGAGCCTAGGCGAG.

This clone was counted ten times or more. The DNA ends 3 residues before the CDR3 does, and the rest of the CDR3 is filled in from the germline J gene. The rearrangement links TRBV7-8 to TRBJ2-2, with D uncertain. The CDR3 covers 14 residues. Trimming removed 5 bases at V and 2 bases at J, with 9 bases between. The V gene's germline CDR1 is SGHVS and CDR2 FQNEAQ. The part of the CDR3 DNA that was read is TGTGCCAGCAGCCCTAGACCTAACACCGGGGAG. This translates into CASSPRPNTGE. The full CDR3 is CASSPRPNTGELFF.

This clone was found many times. The CDR3 end is not reached by the read, which stops 3 residues before it; the germline J gene fills it in. The V and J genes are TRBV19 and TRBJ2-3; 7 bases match TRBD2. J gave up 5 bases and V 4 bases, and 6 bases lay outside the gene matches. Germline V gene sequence: CDR1 LNHDA, CDR2 SQIVND (reference sequence). There are 14 residues in the CDR3. The CDR3 bases that were read are TGTGCCAGTAGTAGTGCGGGAGTTGGAGATACG. This gives the protein CASSSAGVGDT. The whole CDR3 is CASSSAGVGDTQYF.

Ten or more counts support this clone. The read falls 3 residues short of the CDR3 end, and the missing part is taken from the germline J gene. J is TRBJ2-5 and V is TRBV19; TRBD1 might be the D (6 bases). Looked up from germline, CDR1 is LNHDA and CDR2 is SQIVND (reference sequence). The CDR3 extends over 14 amino acids. V shed 7 bases and J shed 2 bases, with 14 bases lying between them. Incomplete CDR3 DNA: TGTGCCAGTAATGACAGGATCACACAAGAGACC. Protein: CASNDRITQET. The CDR3 reads in full as CASNDRITQETQYF.

As to this clone: The sequenced fragment ends 3 residues before the CDR3 boundary, so the rest is inferred from the germline J gene. The chain has TRBV19 and TRBJ1-1; 7 nucleotides align to TRBD1. Germline loops: CDR1 LNHDA, CDR2 SQIVND (reference sequence). The CDR3 covers 14 residues. The V gene end was trimmed by 11 bases and the J gene end by 1 base; junction bases not matched to a gene: 10. The CDR3 bases that were read are TGTGCCCGACAGACCGGGACAGCGAACACTGAA. Translating it yields CARQTGTANTE. The whole CDR3 sequence reads CARQTGTANTEAFF.

This clone was recorded at least ten times. The read comes to an end 3 residues before the CDR3 does, leaving the germline J gene to fill in the end. The chain has TRBV28 and TRBJ2-7; D not certain. Germline loops: CDR1 MDHEN, CDR2 SYDVKM. The ends were cut back, 6 bases at V and 3 bases at J, with 12 bases in the middle. CDR3 length: 13 amino acids. Incomplete CDR3 DNA: TGTGCCAGCAGCCCCGTTTCGGGCTACGAG. Translated, it gives CASSPVSGYE. The full CDR3 reads CASSPVSGYEQYF.

This clone was recorded many times. The read falls 3 residues short of the CDR3 end, and the missing part is taken from the germline J gene. The chain recombines TRBV7-8 with TRBJ2-5; maybe TRBD2 (6 bases). The CDR3 is 14 residues long. Germline CDR1 and CDR2: SGHVS and FQNEAQ. V was shortened by 5 bases and J by 1 base, with 11 bases between the two germline ends. The CDR3 spells CASSLGGVQETQYF. CDR3 DNA (partial): TGTGCCAGCAGCCTGGGCGGGGTCCAAGAGACC.

This clone showed up many times. The read gets to within 3 residues of the CDR3 end, and the germline J gene fills in the rest. The chain is built from TRBV20-1 and TRBJ2-5, with D possibly TRBD2 on 7 matching bases. V was trimmed by 3 bases and J by 2 bases, leaving 16 bases between them. Germline CDR1 reads DFQATT; CDR2 reads SNEGSKA (reference sequence). The CDR3 contains 15 residues. CDR3 bases read: TGCAGTGCTAGCGACGCGGGGGCCCTACAAGAGACC. As protein: CSASDAGALQET. The entire CDR3 sequence reads CSASDAGALQETQYF.

With respect to this clone: The CDR3 end falls 3 residues outside the read, so it is completed with the germline J gene. At the DNA level, this CDR3 is encoded by other sequences in the same sample as well. The rearrangement joins TRBV18 to TRBJ2-7; D remains ambiguous. Per the germline V gene, CDR1 is KGHSH and CDR2 is LQKENI. The CDR3 loop spans 14 amino acids. V lost 3 bases and J lost 5, with 14 bases in between. Partial CDR3 DNA: TGTGCCAGCTCACCCGACATGGTCGACCACGAG. It codes for CASSPDMVDHE. The entire CDR3 is CASSPDMVDHEQYF.

This clone was seen ten or more times. Coverage ceases 3 residues before the CDR3 finishes, and the germline J gene fills in the end. The rearrangement joins TRBV5-1 to TRBJ2-2, with D possibly being TRBD1 (6 bases). Deletions cut 4 bases from V and 2 bases from J, with 18 bases between. Germline V gene sequence: CDR1 SGHRS, CDR2 YFSETQ. The CDR3 contains 17 residues. The part of the CDR3 DNA that was read is TGCGCCAGCAGCATAAAAGCCGGGACAATTAACACCGGGGAG. This translates into CASSIKAGTINTGE. The CDR3 as a whole reads CASSIKAGTINTGELFF.

This clone has more than one count but fewer than ten. The read stops 3 residues short of the end of the CDR3; the missing end is completed from the germline J gene. The chain uses TRBV7-6 and TRBJ1-2; a weak D match, TRBD1 (5 bases). This CDR3 has 15 residues. In germline, CDR1 is SGHVS, CDR2 FNYEAQ. The V end was cut by 2 bases, the J end by 2 bases, with 12 bases between. CDR3 DNA, as far as it was read: TGTGCCAGCAGCTTATCACCCCGACAGAACTATGGC. Its translation: CASSLSPRQNYG. The whole CDR3 sequence is CASSLSPRQNYGYTF.

The chain's CDR3 is CASSFEGPYEQYF. The CDR3 bases that were read are TGCGCCAGCAGCTTTGAGGGGCCCTACGAG. V is TRBV5-1 and J is TRBJ2-7; TRBD1 or TRBD2 may be the D gene (5 bases each). The read ends 3 residues before the CDR3 terminus; that terminus is restored from the germline J gene. CDR1 is SGHRS, CDR2 YFSETQ, per germline. This CDR3 has 13 residues. Trimming stripped 2 bases from V and 2 bases from J, with 8 bases between. Using reference TRBV5-1 and TRBJ2-7 for the parts outside the CDR3, the full variable domain is KAGVTQTPRYLIKTRGQQVTLSCSPISGHRSVSWYQQTPGQGLQFLFEYFSETQRNKGNFPGRFSGRQFSNSRSEMNVSTLELGDSALYLCASSFEGPYEQYFGPGTRLTVT.

Only a few counts were recorded for this clone. The CDR3 extends 3 residues past the end of the read, so its final part is completed from the germline J gene. The gene calls are TRBV7-8 and TRBJ1-3; a weak D match, TRBD1 (5 bases). The CDR3 runs 16 residues. The germline V gene encodes CDR1 SGHVS and CDR2 FQNEAQ. V was shortened by 4 bases and J by 4 bases, with 17 bases between the two germline ends. The sequenced CDR3 bases are TGTGCCAGCAGCTCCCGGCTTAACAGGCTCGGAAACACC. Its translation: CASSSRLNRLGNT. In full, the CDR3 is CASSSRLNRLGNTIYF.